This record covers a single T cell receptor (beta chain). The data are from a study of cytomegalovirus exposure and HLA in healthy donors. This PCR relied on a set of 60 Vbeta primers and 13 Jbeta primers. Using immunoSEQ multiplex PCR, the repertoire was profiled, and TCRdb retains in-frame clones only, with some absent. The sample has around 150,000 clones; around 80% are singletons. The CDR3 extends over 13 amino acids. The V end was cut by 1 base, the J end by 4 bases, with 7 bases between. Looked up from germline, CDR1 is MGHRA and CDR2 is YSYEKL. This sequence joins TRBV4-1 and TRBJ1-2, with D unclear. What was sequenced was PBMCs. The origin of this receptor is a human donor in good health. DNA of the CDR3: TGCGCCAGCAGCCAAGCGGGAGCCTATGGCTACACCTTC. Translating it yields CASSQAGAYGYTF.